This record concerns one T cell receptor beta chain sequence. CDR3 length equals 13 residues. The germline CDR1 and CDR2 sequences are ENHRY and SYGVKD. Trimming at V came to 3 bases and at J to 7 bases, leaving 3 bases not matched to a gene. The data stem from a study of blood T cell repertoires in COVID-19. Some clones are missing from TCRdb's copy, which holds only in-frame ones; the method was immunoSEQ multiplex PCR. In the table there are 100,000 to 150,000 clones, more than 85% of which are singletons. The sequenced material came from peripheral blood. The receptor comes from a man in his fifties or sixties with COVID-19, enrolled during active disease. This rearrangement joins TRBV10-3 to TRBJ2-1; 7 bases are shared with TRBD2. CDR3 nucleotide sequence: TGTGCCATCAGTGAAGTTAGCGGGAATGAGCAGTTCTTC. It encodes CAISEVSGNEQFF.